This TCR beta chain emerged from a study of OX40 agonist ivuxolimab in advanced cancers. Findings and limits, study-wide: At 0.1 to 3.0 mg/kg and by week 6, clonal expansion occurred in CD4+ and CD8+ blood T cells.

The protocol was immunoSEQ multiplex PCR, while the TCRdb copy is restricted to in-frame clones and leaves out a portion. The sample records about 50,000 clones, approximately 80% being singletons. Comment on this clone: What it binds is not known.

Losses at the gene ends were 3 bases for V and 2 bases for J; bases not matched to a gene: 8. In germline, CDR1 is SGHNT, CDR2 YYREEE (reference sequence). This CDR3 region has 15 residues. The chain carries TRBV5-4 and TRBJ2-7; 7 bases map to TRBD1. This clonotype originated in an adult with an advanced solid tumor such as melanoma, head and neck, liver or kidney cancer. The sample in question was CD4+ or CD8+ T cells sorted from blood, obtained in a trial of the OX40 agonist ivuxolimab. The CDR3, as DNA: TGTGCCAGCAGCTACAAGAAAGGGACAGCCTACGAGCAGTACTTC. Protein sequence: CASSYKKGTAYEQYF.